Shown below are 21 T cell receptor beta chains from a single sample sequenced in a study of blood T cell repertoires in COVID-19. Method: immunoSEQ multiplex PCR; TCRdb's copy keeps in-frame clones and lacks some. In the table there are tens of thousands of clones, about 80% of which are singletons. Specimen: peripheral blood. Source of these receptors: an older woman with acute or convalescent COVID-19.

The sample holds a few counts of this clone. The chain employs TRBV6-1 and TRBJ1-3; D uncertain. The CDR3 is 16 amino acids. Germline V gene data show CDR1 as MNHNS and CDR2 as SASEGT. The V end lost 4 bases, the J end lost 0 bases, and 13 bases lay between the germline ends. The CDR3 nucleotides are TGTGCCAGCAGTGCTAGTGGGTCTTACTCTGGAAACACCATATATTTT. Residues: CASSASGSYSGNTIYF.

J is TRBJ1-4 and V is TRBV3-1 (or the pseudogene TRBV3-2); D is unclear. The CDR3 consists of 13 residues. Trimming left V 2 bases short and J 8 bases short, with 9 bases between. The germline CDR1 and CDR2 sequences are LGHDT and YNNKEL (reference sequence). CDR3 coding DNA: TGTGCCAGCAGCCAACCCCTTCTCGAAAAACTGTTTTTT. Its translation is CASSQPLLEKLFF.

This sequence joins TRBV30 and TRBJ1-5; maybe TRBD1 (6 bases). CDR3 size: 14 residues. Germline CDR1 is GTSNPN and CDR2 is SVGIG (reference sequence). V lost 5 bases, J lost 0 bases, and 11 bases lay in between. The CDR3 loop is CAWETGYSNQPQHF. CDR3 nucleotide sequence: TGTGCCTGGGAGACAGGTTATAGCAATCAGCCCCAGCATTTT. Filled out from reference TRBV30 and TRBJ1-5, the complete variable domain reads SQTIHQWPATLVQPVGSPLSLECTVEGTSNPNLYWYRQAAGRGLQLLFYSVGIGQISSEVPQNLSASRPQDRQFILSSKKLLLSDSGFYLCAWETGYSNQPQHFGDGTRLSIL.

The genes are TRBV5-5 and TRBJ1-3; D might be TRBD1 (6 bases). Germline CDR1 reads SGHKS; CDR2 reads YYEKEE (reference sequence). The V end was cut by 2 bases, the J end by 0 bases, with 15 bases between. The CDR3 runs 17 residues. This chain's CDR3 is CASSLETGPYSGNTIYF. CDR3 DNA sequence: TGTGCCAGCAGCTTAGAGACAGGACCCTACTCTGGAAACACCATATATTTT.

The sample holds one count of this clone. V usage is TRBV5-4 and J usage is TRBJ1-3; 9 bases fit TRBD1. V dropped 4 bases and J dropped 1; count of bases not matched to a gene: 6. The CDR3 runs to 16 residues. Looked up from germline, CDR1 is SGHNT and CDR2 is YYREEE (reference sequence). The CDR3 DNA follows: TGTGCCAGCAGCCCCGGGACAGGGATTTCTGGAAACACCATATATTTT. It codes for CASSPGTGISGNTIYF. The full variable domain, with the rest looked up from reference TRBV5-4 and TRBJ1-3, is ETGVTQSPTHLIKTRGQQVTLRCSSQSGHNTVSWYQQALGQGPQFIFQYYREEENGRGNFPPRFSGLQFPNYSSELNVNALELDDSALYLCASSPGTGISGNTIYFGEGSWLTVV.

The CDR3 DNA reads TGTGCCAGCAGTGTTACGTTGGCGGGGGGCGCCAACACCGGGGAGCTGTTTTTT. As protein: CASSVTLAGGANTGELFF. The chain joins TRBV7-7 to TRBJ2-2, with 8 bases identical to TRBD2. Germline V CDR1 and CDR2: SSHAT, FNYEAQ (reference sequence). V lost 6 bases, J lost 2 bases, and 14 bases stayed unmatched. This CDR3 is built from 18 residues.

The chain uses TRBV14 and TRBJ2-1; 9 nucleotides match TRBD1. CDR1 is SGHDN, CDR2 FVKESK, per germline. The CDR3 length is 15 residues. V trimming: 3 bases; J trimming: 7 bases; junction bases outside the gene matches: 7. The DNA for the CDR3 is TGTGCCAGCAGCCACGGCGACAGGGGGTCTAATGAGCAGTTCTTC. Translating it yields CASSHGDRGSNEQFF.

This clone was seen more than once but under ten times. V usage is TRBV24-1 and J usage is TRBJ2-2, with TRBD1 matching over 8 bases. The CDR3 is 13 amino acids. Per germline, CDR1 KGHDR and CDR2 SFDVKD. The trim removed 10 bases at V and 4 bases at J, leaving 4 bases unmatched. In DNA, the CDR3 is TGTGCCACGGGACAGGCAGGCACCGGGGAGCTGTTTTTT. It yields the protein CATGQAGTGELFF.

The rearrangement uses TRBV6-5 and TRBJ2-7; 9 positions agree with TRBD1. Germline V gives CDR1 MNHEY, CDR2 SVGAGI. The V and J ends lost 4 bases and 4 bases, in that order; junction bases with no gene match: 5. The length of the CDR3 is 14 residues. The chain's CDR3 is CASSSPDRGYEQYF. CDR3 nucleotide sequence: TGTGCCAGCAGTTCCCCGGACAGGGGATACGAGCAGTACTTC.

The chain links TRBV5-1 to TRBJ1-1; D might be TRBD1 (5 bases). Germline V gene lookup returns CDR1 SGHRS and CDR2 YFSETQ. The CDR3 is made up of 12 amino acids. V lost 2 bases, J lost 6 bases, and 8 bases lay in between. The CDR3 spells CASSLGAAEAFF. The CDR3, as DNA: TGCGCCAGCAGCTTAGGGGCCGCTGAAGCTTTCTTT.

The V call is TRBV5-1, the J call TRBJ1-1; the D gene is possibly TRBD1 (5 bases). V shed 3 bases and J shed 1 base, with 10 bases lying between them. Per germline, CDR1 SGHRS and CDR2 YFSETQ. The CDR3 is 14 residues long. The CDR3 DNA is TGCGCCAGCAGCTACAAAACAGGGAACACTGAAGCTTTCTTT. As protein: CASSYKTGNTEAFF.

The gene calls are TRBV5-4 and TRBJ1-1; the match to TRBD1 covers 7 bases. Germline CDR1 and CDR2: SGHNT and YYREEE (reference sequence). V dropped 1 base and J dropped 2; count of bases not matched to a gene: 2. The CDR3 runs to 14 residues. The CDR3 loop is CASSLSGGNTEAFF. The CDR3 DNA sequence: TGTGCCAGCAGCTTGTCAGGGGGAAACACTGAAGCTTTCTTT.

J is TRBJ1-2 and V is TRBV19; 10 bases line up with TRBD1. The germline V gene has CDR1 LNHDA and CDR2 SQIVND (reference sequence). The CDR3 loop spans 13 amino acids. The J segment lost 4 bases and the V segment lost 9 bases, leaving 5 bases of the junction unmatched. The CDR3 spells CASRDRGSYGYTF. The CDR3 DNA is TGTGCCAGCCGGGACAGGGGTTCCTATGGCTACACCTTC.

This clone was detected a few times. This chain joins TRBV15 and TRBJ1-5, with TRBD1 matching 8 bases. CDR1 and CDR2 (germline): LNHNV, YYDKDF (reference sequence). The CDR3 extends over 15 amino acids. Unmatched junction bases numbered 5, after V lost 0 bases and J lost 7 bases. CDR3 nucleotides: TGTGCCACCAGCAGAGAGACAGGGGCTGAACAGCCCCAGCATTTT. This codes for CATSRETGAEQPQHF.

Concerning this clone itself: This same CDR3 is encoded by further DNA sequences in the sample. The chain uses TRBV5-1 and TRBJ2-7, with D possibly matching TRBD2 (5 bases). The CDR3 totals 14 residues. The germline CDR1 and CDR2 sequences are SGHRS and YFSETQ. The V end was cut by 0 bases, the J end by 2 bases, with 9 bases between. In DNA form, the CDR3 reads TGCGCCAGCAGCTTGGCTAGCCGTGCCTACGAGCAGTACTTC. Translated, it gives CASSLASRAYEQYF.

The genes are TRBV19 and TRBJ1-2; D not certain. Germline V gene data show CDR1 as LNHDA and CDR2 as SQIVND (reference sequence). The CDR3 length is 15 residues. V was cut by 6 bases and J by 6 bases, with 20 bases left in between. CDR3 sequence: CASRNRESGSNGYTF. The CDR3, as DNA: TGTGCCAGTAGGAATCGGGAATCCGGGTCGAATGGCTACACCTTC.

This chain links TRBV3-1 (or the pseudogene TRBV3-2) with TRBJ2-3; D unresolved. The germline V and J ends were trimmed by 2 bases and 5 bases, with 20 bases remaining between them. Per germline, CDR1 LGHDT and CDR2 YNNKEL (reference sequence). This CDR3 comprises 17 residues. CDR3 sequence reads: CASSQILTARQRDTQYF. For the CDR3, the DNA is TGTGCCAGCAGCCAAATCCTGACTGCTAGGCAGAGAGATACGCAGTATTTT.

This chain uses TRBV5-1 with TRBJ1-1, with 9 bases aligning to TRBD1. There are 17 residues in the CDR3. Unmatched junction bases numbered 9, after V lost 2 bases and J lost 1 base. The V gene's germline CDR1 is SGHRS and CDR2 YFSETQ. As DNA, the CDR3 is TGCGCCAGCAGCTTTGGGGTCGGGGGACAGGGGAACACTGAAGCTTTCTTT. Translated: CASSFGVGGQGNTEAFF.

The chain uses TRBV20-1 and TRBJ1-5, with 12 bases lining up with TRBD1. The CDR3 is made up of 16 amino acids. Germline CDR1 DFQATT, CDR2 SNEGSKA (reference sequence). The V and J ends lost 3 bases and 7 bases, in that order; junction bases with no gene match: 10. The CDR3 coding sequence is TGCAGTGCTAGTCTCCGGGACAGGGGGCCTACCCAGCCCCAGCATTTT. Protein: CSASLRDRGPTQPQHF.

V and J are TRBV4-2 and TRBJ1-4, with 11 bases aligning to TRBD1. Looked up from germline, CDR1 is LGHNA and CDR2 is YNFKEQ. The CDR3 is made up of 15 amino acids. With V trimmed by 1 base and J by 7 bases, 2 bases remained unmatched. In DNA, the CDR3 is TGTGCCAGCAGCCAAGGGGGACAGGGGGGTGAAAAACTGTTTTTT. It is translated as CASSQGGQGGEKLFF.

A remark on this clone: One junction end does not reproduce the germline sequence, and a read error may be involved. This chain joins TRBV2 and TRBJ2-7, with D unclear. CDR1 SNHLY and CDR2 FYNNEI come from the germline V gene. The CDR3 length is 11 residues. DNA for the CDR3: TGTGCCAGCAGTGAGACCCCAGTCAGGCACTTC. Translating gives CASSETPVRHF.